The subject of this entry is one T cell receptor (beta chain). This entry comes from a study of shared clonotypes between healthy human individuals. V lost 6 bases and J lost 2, with 11 bases in between. Looked up from germline, CDR1 is MNHEY and CDR2 is SVGAGI. The CDR3 totals 14 residues. Measured with immunoSEQ multiplex PCR; TCRdb has only the in-frame clones, and not every one. The sample yields roughly 810,000 clones, 95% to 97% seen once. Naive CD8 cells, CD45RO-negative and positively selected for CCR7, excluded terminally differentiated effector memory CD45RA+ cells. This sequence joins TRBV6-5 and TRBJ2-1; D may be TRBD2 (6 bases). This clonotype originated in a man aged 25-45 years in good health. The specimen sequenced was naive CD8+ T cells sorted from blood. The CDR3 coding sequence is TGTGCCAGCAGCCCGGGACTCACCTACAATGAGCAGTTCTTC. Protein product: CASSPGLTYNEQFF.